A single sample is the source of the 13 T cell receptor beta chains below, sequenced in a study of blood T cell repertoires in COVID-19. Sequencing used immunoSEQ multiplex PCR; TCRdb keeps in-frame clones, though not all of them. The sample has 150,000 to 200,000 clones, about 76% seen once. The specimen sequenced was peripheral blood. The receptors stem from a woman in her 50s with active or convalescent COVID-19.

There are a few counts of this clone. The V call is TRBV5-5, the J call TRBJ1-5, with 8 bases matching TRBD1. This CDR3 has 15 amino acids. Germline V gives CDR1 SGHKS, CDR2 YYEKEE (reference sequence). Trimming removed 4 bases from V and 3 bases from J; junction bases left unmatched: 6. DNA of the CDR3: TGTGCCAGCAGCCGCGGGACAGGCCACAATCAGCCCCAGCATTTT. Residues: CASSRGTGHNQPQHF.

The V call is TRBV27, the J call TRBJ1-6, with 10 bases aligning to TRBD1. The CDR3 covers 17 residues. The germline V gene has CDR1 MNHEY and CDR2 SMNVEV (reference sequence). The ends lost 3 bases at V and 6 bases at J; junction bases unmatched: 8. This CDR3 reads CASSFDRGQSRNSPLHF. In DNA form, the CDR3 reads TGTGCCAGCAGTTTTGACAGGGGGCAGAGTCGTAATTCACCCCTCCACTTT.

This sequence joins TRBV24-1 and TRBJ2-2; the D gene is possibly TRBD2 (5 bases). The CDR3 is 15 residues long. Trimming removed 3 bases at V and 4 bases at J, with 11 bases between. Germline CDR1 KGHDR, CDR2 SFDVKD. CDR3 in DNA: TGTGCCACCAGTGATGCTACTAGAGCCACCGGGGAGCTGTTTTTT. Amino acid sequence: CATSDATRATGELFF.

V and J are TRBV7-3 and TRBJ2-1, with 8 bases lining up with TRBD2. J lost 6 bases, V lost 5 bases, and 12 bases had no gene match. This CDR3 comprises 16 residues. CDR1 and CDR2 from the germline V gene are SGHTA and FQGTGA. The CDR3: CASSPPPGGRGNEQFF. The CDR3, as DNA: TGTGCCAGCAGCCCCCCTCCGGGGGGGCGGGGCAATGAGCAGTTCTTC.

CDR3 protein: CATRGPGNTIYF. DNA for the CDR3: TGTGCCACACGAGGGCCCGGAAACACCATATATTTT. V and J are TRBV28 and TRBJ1-3, with D hard to call. The germline V gene has CDR1 MDHEN and CDR2 SYDVKM. This CDR3 region has 12 residues. Trimming pared 10 bases from V and 4 bases from J, leaving 11 bases between.

The rearrangement joins TRBV7-9 to TRBJ2-1; D is perhaps TRBD1 (5 bases). CDR3 size: 14 residues. V gave up 5 bases and J gave up 6 bases, with 14 bases separating them. In germline, CDR1 is SEHNR, CDR2 FQNEAQ (reference sequence). CDR3 DNA: TGTGCCAGCAGCCGGCAGGGTGTCGGCAATGAGCAGTTCTTC. Amino acids: CASSRQGVGNEQFF.

The chain joins TRBV7-7 to TRBJ2-5, with TRBD1 as a possible D gene (5 bases). CDR3 size: 17 residues. CDR1 and CDR2 from the germline V gene are SSHAT and FNYEAQ (reference sequence). Trimming left V 0 bases short and J 5 bases short, with 19 bases between. CDR3 residues: CASSLAGLGPGSETQYF. The CDR3 DNA reads as TGTGCCAGCAGCTTAGCGGGGCTAGGTCCGGGTAGCGAGACCCAGTACTTC.

J is TRBJ1-2 and V is TRBV14, with 8 positions matching TRBD1. The CDR3 runs to 13 residues. The V segment lost 4 bases and the J segment 7 bases; nucleotides outside the gene matches: 5. Germline V gene sequence: CDR1 SGHDN, CDR2 FVKESK. This CDR3 is CASSLTGGTGYTF. CDR3 sequence (DNA): TGTGCCAGCAGCCTAACAGGGGGGACTGGCTACACCTTC. The variable domain in full, with the rest retrieved from reference TRBV14 and TRBJ1-2, is EAGVTQFPSHSVIEKGQTVTLRCDPISGHDNLYWYRRVMGKEIKFLLHFVKESKQDESGMPNNRFLAERTGGTYSTLKVQPAELEDSGVYFCASSLTGGTGYTFGSGTRLTVV.

The chain couples TRBV19 to TRBJ2-5; 9 nucleotides align to TRBD2. The CDR3 spans 16 residues. Losses at the gene ends were 0 bases for V and 4 bases for J; bases not matched to a gene: 6. Germline CDR1 reads LNHDA; CDR2 reads SQIVND (reference sequence). This CDR3 reads CASSIDTSGPGETQYF. Here the CDR3 DNA reads TGTGCCAGTAGTATAGATACTAGCGGGCCCGGAGAGACCCAGTACTTC.

The V gene is TRBV6-2 or TRBV6-3, the J gene TRBJ2-1; TRBD2 agrees at 8 bases. V lost 3 bases, J lost 8 bases, and 9 bases stayed unmatched. In germline, CDR1 is MNHEY, CDR2 SVGEGT. The CDR3 has 15 residues. The DNA of the CDR3 is TGTGCCAGCAGTTATTCTAGCGGGCGAGGGGATGAGCAGTTCTTC. The encoded protein is CASSYSSGRGDEQFF.

The gene calls are TRBV19 and TRBJ2-6; TRBD1 is a possible D gene (7 bases). This CDR3 has 15 amino acids. Germline assignment: CDR1 LNHDA and CDR2 SQIVND (reference sequence). Trimming left V 4 bases short and J 6 bases short, with 13 bases between. CDR3 sequence: CASSTDREEANVLTF. CDR3 DNA: TGTGCCAGTAGTACCGACAGGGAGGAGGCCAACGTCCTGACTTTC.

As for this clone: The same CDR3 arises from other DNA sequences in this sample as well. The V gene is TRBV18, the J gene TRBJ1-2; 7 bases line up with TRBD1. The CDR3 runs 13 residues. The germline gives CDR1 KGHSH, CDR2 LQKENI. After removal of 3 bases from V and 7 bases from J, the junction contained 5 bases not matched to a gene. CDR3 residues: CASSPPDRVGYTF. The CDR3 nucleotides are TGTGCCAGCTCACCGCCCGACAGGGTTGGCTACACCTTC. Full variable domain (remainder filled in from reference TRBV18 and TRBJ1-2): NAGVMQNPRHLVRRRGQEARLRCSPMKGHSHVYWYRQLPEEGLKFMVYLQKENIIDESGMPKERFSAEFPKEGPSILRIQQVVRGDSAAYFCASSPPDRVGYTFGSGTRLTVV.

The gene calls are TRBV19 and TRBJ1-2, with D uncertain. V was clipped by 7 bases and J by 7 bases, with 16 bases between them. The germline V gene has CDR1 LNHDA and CDR2 SQIVND (reference sequence). CDR3 length: 13 residues. In DNA form, the CDR3 reads TGTGCCAGTACTTCAAATGGGCCTCGTGGCTACACCTTC. Protein: CASTSNGPRGYTF.